The rows below give T cell receptor beta chains drawn from one sample of a study of blood T cell repertoires in COVID-19. The assay was immunoSEQ multiplex PCR, and TCRdb's table has in-frame clones only and misses some. This sample has more than 200,000 clones; roughly 84% occur once, and the top ten carry 1.4%. Sequencing was performed on peripheral blood. These receptors originate from a woman between 40 and 50 years old who had recovered from COVID-19. CDR3s include the opening cysteine and the closing phenylalanine or tryptophan. The D gene is left open where the match is weak. Only some rows state a clone size, as once, few, many or a class for expanded clones.

TRBV7-3	.	13	.	TRBJ2-5	CASSLGGRETQYF	TGTGCCAGCAGCTTAGGGGGCCGGGAGACCCAGTACTTC
TRBV5-1	TRBD2	15	.	TRBJ2-3	CASSTYGTSTDTQYF	TGCGCCAGCAGCACATACGGGACTAGTACAGATACGCAGTATTTT
TRBV27	.	14	.	TRBJ2-3	CASSFSRNTDTQYF	TGTGCCAGCAGTTTTTCCAGGAACACAGATACGCAGTATTTT
TRBV19	.	16	.	TRBJ1-5	CASSITAGKRNQPQHF	TGTGCCAGTAGTATAACGGCGGGGAAAAGGAATCAGCCCCAGCATTTT
TRBV7-8	TRBD1	14	.	TRBJ1-5	CASSRDRVDQPQHF	TGTGCCAGCAGCCGAGACAGGGTCGATCAGCCCCAGCATTTT
TRBV2	.	14	.	TRBJ1-5	CASRGGSAGQPQHF	TGTGCCTCCCGGGGAGGGAGCGCAGGGCAGCCCCAGCATTTT
TRBV6-2/TRBV6-3	.	14	.	TRBJ2-5	CASSYSSRQETQYF	TGTGCCAGCAGTTACTCATCCAGGCAAGAGACCCAGTACTTC
TRBV7-8	.	13	.	TRBJ1-1	CASSFGGGTEAFF	TGTGCCAGCAGCTTCGGGGGTGGGACTGAAGCTTTCTTT
TRBV28	.	12	once	TRBJ2-5	CATLRLKETQYF	TGTGCCACTCTCCGTTTAAAAGAGACCCAGTACTTC
TRBV4-3	.	16	.	TRBJ2-2	CASSQASGTLPGELFF	TGCGCCAGCAGCCAAGCATCGGGGACACTTCCCGGGGAGCTGTTTTTT
TRBV5-1	TRBD2	18	.	TRBJ2-2	CASSLVGLAGVNTGELFF	TGCGCCAGCAGCTTGGTGGGACTAGCGGGGGTTAACACCGGGGAGCTGTTTTTT
TRBV19	.	14	.	TRBJ2-1	CATKGGARGNEQFF	TGTGCCACCAAAGGGGGGGCCCGGGGAAATGAGCAGTTCTTC
TRBV6-2/TRBV6-3	.	15	.	TRBJ1-5	CASSYQAPGNQPQHF	TGTGCCAGCAGTTACCAGGCCCCTGGAAACCAGCCCCAGCATTTT
TRBV27	TRBD1	16	.	TRBJ2-3	CASSRWTGDSTDTQYF	TGTGCCAGCAGTAGATGGACAGGGGATTCTACAGATACGCAGTATTTT
TRBV3-1/TRBV3-2	.	14	few	TRBJ1-5	CASSQDQGWQPQHF	TGTGCCAGCAGCCAAGATCAGGGGTGGCAGCCCCAGCATTTT
TRBV3-1/TRBV3-2	TRBD1	15	.	TRBJ2-7	CASSRGQAVYYEQYF	TGTGCCAGCAGCCGGGGACAGGCAGTTTACTACGAGCAGTACTTC
TRBV7-3	TRBD1	15	.	TRBJ2-2	CASSLDRGHPGELFF	TGTGCCAGCAGCTTAGACAGGGGGCATCCCGGGGAGCTGTTTTTT
TRBV7-9	.	14	.	TRBJ2-5	CASSLARGQETQYF	TGTGCCAGCAGCTTAGCCAGGGGCCAAGAGACCCAGTACTTC
TRBV7-2	.	14	.	TRBJ1-1	CASSYKDRNTEAFF	TGTGCCAGCAGCTACAAGGACAGGAACACTGAAGCTTTCTTT
TRBV24-1	.	14	.	TRBJ1-5	CATSDRRGGQPQHF	TGTGCCACCAGTGACCGAAGGGGTGGACAGCCCCAGCATTTT
TRBV6-5	TRBD1	14	few	TRBJ1-1	CAARDRGGGTEAFF	TGTGCCGCCCGGGACAGGGGAGGAGGAACTGAAGCTTTCTTT
TRBV3-1/TRBV3-2	TRBD1	16	.	TRBJ1-1	CASSQGLAPGGTEAFF	TGTGCCAGCAGCCAGGGCCTGGCGCCAGGGGGCACTGAAGCTTTCTTT
TRBV25-1	TRBD1	15	.	TRBJ2-2	CASSDWDRSGGELFF	TGTGCCAGCAGTGACTGGGACAGATCAGGCGGGGAGCTGTTTTTT
TRBV11-2	.	15	once	TRBJ2-3	CASSFDAGSTDTQYF	TGTGCCAGCAGCTTCGATGCCGGTAGCACAGATACGCAGTATTTT
TRBV7-8	.	16	.	TRBJ1-5	CASSPLGRHSNQPQHF	TGTGCCAGCAGCCCCCTGGGGAGGCATAGCAATCAGCCCCAGCATTTT
TRBV6-6	TRBD1	13	.	TRBJ2-7	CASSRDRVSEQYF	TGTGCCAGCAGTCGGGACAGGGTAAGCGAGCAGTACTTC